One sample yielded the 10 T cell receptor beta chains listed below, sequenced in a study of cytomegalovirus exposure and HLA in healthy donors. The PCR had 60 Vbeta and 13 Jbeta primers. The assay was immunoSEQ multiplex PCR, and TCRdb's table has in-frame clones only and misses some. The table includes some 200,000 clones, around four fifths detected once. Sequenced material: PBMCs. Receptor source: a female donor in good health and CMV-seronegative.

The chain links TRBV21-1 to TRBJ1-4; the DNA was not used to check the table's D call, TRBD1. TRBV21-1 is listed as a pseudogene. The CDR3 extends over 14 amino acids. CDR3 DNA: TGTGCCGGTCTACAGGTAGCAACTAATGAAAAACTGTTTTTT. Translation: CAGLQVATNEKLFF.

CDR3 DNA: TGTGCCAGCAGTCCTAGGGAGCTCTACTATGGCTACACCTTC. Encoded protein: CASSPRELYYGYTF. The chain employs TRBV6-5 and TRBJ1-2, with D hard to call. CDR3 length: 14 residues. Per the germline V gene, CDR1 is MNHEY and CDR2 is SVGAGI. Trimming shortened V by 5 bases and J by 3 bases, and 13 bases separated the two germline ends.

DNA for the CDR3: TGTGCCAGTAGTAATACAGGGCTGGGGAACACTGAAGCTTTCTTT. This sequence encodes CASSNTGLGNTEAFF. The gene calls are TRBV19 and TRBJ1-1, with TRBD1 as a possible D gene (6 bases). V was shortened by 4 bases and J by 1 base, with 13 bases between the two germline ends. Per the germline V gene, CDR1 is LNHDA and CDR2 is SQIVND (reference sequence). There are 15 residues in the CDR3. The full variable domain, its missing parts supplied by reference TRBV19 and TRBJ1-1, is DGGITQSPKYLFRKEGQNVTLSCEQNLNHDAMYWYRQDPGQGLRLIYYSQIVNDFQKGDIAEGYSVSREKKESFPLTVTSAQKNPTAFYLCASSNTGLGNTEAFFGQGTRLTVV.

This clone was seen once. J is TRBJ2-1 and V is TRBV29-1; 13 positions agree with TRBD2. V lost 1 base to trimming and J lost 0 bases; unmatched junction nucleotides: 6. The length of the CDR3 is 18 residues. The germline V gene has CDR1 SQVTM and CDR2 ANQGSEA. The DNA for the CDR3 is TGCAGCGTTGAAGTACTAGCGGGGGGGCCTAGCTCCTACAATGAGCAGTTCTTC. Protein: CSVEVLAGGPSSYNEQFF.

V usage is TRBV10-1 and J usage is TRBJ2-7; D is unresolved. Germline V CDR1 and CDR2: WNHNN, SYGVQD (reference sequence). V lost 6 bases to trimming and J lost 7 bases, with 13 bases between them. There are 12 residues in the CDR3. For the CDR3, the DNA is TGCGCCAGCAGCCTAGACTTAGGAGAGCAGTACTTC. It is translated as CASSLDLGEQYF.

The table lists this clone with a count of one. The V gene is TRBV7-3, the J gene TRBJ1-6; D unresolved. The germline CDR1 and CDR2 sequences are SGHTA and FQGTGA. The V gene lost 5 bases and the J gene lost 6 bases, with 5 bases spanning the gap. CDR3 length: 12 amino acids. In DNA, the CDR3 is TGTGCCAGCAGCCCCTCTAATTCACCCCTCCACTTT. The encoded protein is CASSPSNSPLHF.

The chain has TRBV15 and TRBJ2-1; D remains unclear. Germline CDR1 is LNHNV and CDR2 is YYDKDF (reference sequence). The CDR3 spans 14 residues. V was trimmed by 5 bases and J by 6 bases, leaving 14 bases between them. CDR3 protein: CATSSYREANEQFF. CDR3 DNA sequence: TGTGCCACCAGCTCGTACAGAGAAGCCAATGAGCAGTTCTTC.

This clone was observed a handful of times. The chain employs TRBV20-1 and TRBJ1-1; a weak D match, TRBD1 (5 bases). The V gene lost 7 bases and the J gene lost 9 bases, with 15 bases spanning the gap. The CDR3 is 11 amino acids. Germline loops: CDR1 DFQATT, CDR2 SNEGSKA (reference sequence). Written as DNA, the CDR3 is TGCAGTGACGCGCCCGGGGGTAAAGCTTTCTTT. It encodes CSDAPGGKAFF.

This clone was seen only a few times. The CDR3 loop reads CASSVGTGDISYNEQFF. In nucleotides, the CDR3 is TGTGCCAGCAGTGTCGGAACAGGGGACATCTCCTACAATGAGCAGTTCTTC. This sequence joins TRBV6-1 and TRBJ2-1; TRBD1 matches 7 bases. The J segment lost 0 bases and the V segment lost 4 bases, leaving 9 bases of the junction unmatched. Germline lookup yields CDR1 MNHNS and CDR2 SASEGT. The CDR3 runs to 17 residues.

The rearrangement joins TRBV19 to TRBJ2-7; 8 nucleotides match TRBD2. The CDR3 spans 14 residues. Germline V lookup: CDR1 LNHDA, CDR2 SQIVND (reference sequence). V shed 5 bases, J shed 3 bases, and the junction held 6 bases outside the gene matches. The CDR3 spells CASSHYGTSYEQYF. The CDR3 DNA reads as TGTGCCAGTAGTCACTACGGGACTAGCTACGAGCAGTACTTC.